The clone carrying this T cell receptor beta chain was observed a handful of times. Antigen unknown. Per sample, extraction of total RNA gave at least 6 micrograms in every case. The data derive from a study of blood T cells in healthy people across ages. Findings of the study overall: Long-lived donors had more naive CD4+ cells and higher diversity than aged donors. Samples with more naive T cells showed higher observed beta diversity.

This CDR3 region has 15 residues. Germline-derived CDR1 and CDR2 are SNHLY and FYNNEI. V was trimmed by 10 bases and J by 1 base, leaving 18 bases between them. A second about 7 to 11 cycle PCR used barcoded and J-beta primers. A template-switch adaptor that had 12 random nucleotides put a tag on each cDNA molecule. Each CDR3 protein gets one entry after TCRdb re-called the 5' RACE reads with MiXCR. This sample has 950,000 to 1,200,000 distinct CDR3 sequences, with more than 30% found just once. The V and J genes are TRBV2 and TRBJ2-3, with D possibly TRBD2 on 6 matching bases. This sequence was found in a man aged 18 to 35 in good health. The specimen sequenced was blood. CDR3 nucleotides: TGTGCCACCGGGGGTACTACGATCGGCACAGATACGCAGTATTTT. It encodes CATGGTTIGTDTQYF.